This TCR beta chain was captured in a study of radiation and T cells in renal cell carcinoma. Across the study: Nephrectomy followed 15 Gy stereotactic body radiation by 4 weeks. Study findings and constraints: From baseline, blood top tumor clonotypes peaked at 2 weeks post-radiation.

The CDR3 is 14 residues long. CDR1 is LNHDA and CDR2 is SQIVND in the germline V gene (reference sequence). With V trimmed by 6 bases and J by 4 bases, 4 bases remained unmatched. As regards this clone: The antigen is undetermined.

The time point here: baseline pretreatment blood. Noted treatment: 15 Gy SBRT to primary tumor, nephrectomy 4 weeks later. This table comes from immunoSEQ multiplex PCR, and its TCRdb copy is limited to in-frame clones, with some not included. This sample has around 140,000 clones; about nine tenths occur once, and the top ten carry 3.5% to 5%. The chain couples TRBV19 to TRBJ2-2, with 8 bases identical to TRBD2. Sequenced material: blood, taken from a patient whose treatment included radiotherapy and nephrectomy. This sequence was found in a woman aged 70 to 79 with renal cell carcinoma. The CDR3: CASSFGLATGELFF. In DNA, the CDR3 is TGTGCCAGTAGCTTTGGACTAGCCACCGGGGAGCTGTTTTTT.